Shown below are 27 T cell receptor beta chains from a single sample sequenced in a study of T cell changes during pregnancy in multiple sclerosis. Data came from immunoSEQ multiplex PCR; TCRdb stores just in-frame clones and leaves some out. The sample has more than 55,000 clones, around 92% seen once; the top ten hold about 2.2%. The sequenced sample was peripheral blood, obtained in the third trimester of pregnancy. These receptors all stem from a female donor in good health, enrolled as a control in a pregnancy study.

The chain uses TRBV5-1 and TRBJ2-3, with D perhaps matching TRBD1 (5 bases). V shed 4 bases and J shed 4 bases, with 10 bases lying between them. The CDR3 contains 13 residues. CDR1 is SGHRS, CDR2 YFSETQ, per germline. The CDR3 sequence is CASSTTAPDTQYF. The CDR3 nucleotides are TGCGCCAGCAGCACGACAGCCCCAGATACGCAGTATTTT.

The chain couples TRBV11-2 to TRBJ2-3; the D gene is possibly TRBD2 (6 bases). The CDR3 runs 15 residues. The germline CDR1 and CDR2 sequences are SGHAT and FQNNGV. V was pared by 7 bases and J by 0 bases, with 14 bases between. CDR3 residues: CASTSGYGSTDTQYF. CDR3 in DNA: TGTGCCAGCACAAGCGGGTACGGTAGCACAGATACGCAGTATTTT.

This chain uses TRBV18 with TRBJ2-2; D is uncertain. The V end was cut by 6 bases, the J end by 2 bases, with 13 bases between. CDR1 is KGHSH, CDR2 LQKENI, per germline. The CDR3 has 15 amino acids. CDR3: CASSRDTLNTGELFF. For the CDR3, the DNA is TGTGCCAGCTCTCGCGACACACTCAACACCGGGGAGCTGTTTTTT.

The chain employs TRBV5-1 and TRBJ2-3, with 16 bases fitting TRBD2. This CDR3 region has 16 residues. Trimming at V came to 3 bases and at J to 5 bases, leaving 3 bases not matched to a gene. Germline V lookup: CDR1 SGHRS, CDR2 YFSETQ. CDR3 residues: CASSWGLAGGGDTQYF. CDR3 DNA sequence: TGCGCCAGCAGCTGGGGACTAGCGGGGGGGGGAGATACGCAGTATTTT.

V gene TRBV4-2 combines with J gene TRBJ2-2; 10 bases are shared with TRBD2. The trim removed 0 bases at V and 8 bases at J, leaving 3 bases unmatched. CDR1 and CDR2 from the germline V gene are LGHNA and YNFKEQ. This CDR3 contains 15 residues. The CDR3, as DNA: TGTGCCAGCAGCCAAGATCCTAGCGGGGGAGGGGAGCTGTTTTTT. Translating it yields CASSQDPSGGGELFF.

V is TRBV5-1 and J is TRBJ1-3; D remains ambiguous. The CDR3 consists of 17 residues. Germline V gives CDR1 SGHRS, CDR2 YFSETQ. Deletions cut 0 bases from V and 0 bases from J, with 13 bases between. The CDR3: CASSLGSSRGSGNTIYF. CDR3 in DNA: TGCGCCAGCAGCTTGGGATCGTCCCGAGGCTCTGGAAACACCATATATTTT.

The chain recombines TRBV2 with TRBJ1-2, with D unclear. The V end was cut by 4 bases, the J end by 2 bases, with 14 bases between. The germline V gene encodes CDR1 SNHLY and CDR2 FYNNEI. The CDR3 has 15 amino acids. CDR3 protein: CASSGEEQFNYGYTF. The DNA of the CDR3 is TGTGCCAGCAGTGGAGAAGAACAGTTCAACTATGGCTACACCTTC.

The J gene is TRBJ2-1, the V gene TRBV5-4; a weak D match, TRBD1 (5 bases). CDR3 length: 15 residues. The V gene lost 4 bases and the J gene lost 5 bases, with 16 bases spanning the gap. The V gene's germline CDR1 is SGHNT and CDR2 YYREEE (reference sequence). The CDR3 DNA is TGTGCCAGCAGCCCCGACAGTAACGCGAACAATGAGCAGTTCTTC. Translated: CASSPDSNANNEQFF.

The genes are TRBV7-8 and TRBJ2-2; 7 bases line up with TRBD1. This CDR3 is 13 amino acids long. Germline assignment: CDR1 SGHVS and CDR2 FQNEAQ. Losses at the gene ends were 4 bases for V and 4 bases for J; bases not matched to a gene: 0. The CDR3 DNA is TGTGCCAGCAGCTCAGGGGGCACCGGGGAGCTGTTTTTT. It is translated as CASSSGGTGELFF.

This sequence joins TRBV5-8 and TRBJ1-1; possibly TRBD1 for D (6 bases). CDR1 SGHTS and CDR2 YDEGEE come from the germline V gene. The CDR3 runs to 14 residues. Trimming left V 4 bases short and J 2 bases short, with 12 bases between. CDR3: CASSRGQGNTEAFF. In DNA form, the CDR3 reads TGTGCCAGCAGCCGGGGACAAGGAAACACTGAAGCTTTCTTT.

The chain joins TRBV9 to TRBJ1-1, with 7 bases identical to TRBD1. Trimming took 1 base from V and 4 from J; bases not matched to a gene: 4. CDR1 SGDLS and CDR2 YYNGEE come from the germline V gene. This CDR3 spans 14 amino acids. The CDR3 spells CASSVMSGGTEAFF. CDR3 nucleotide sequence: TGTGCCAGCAGCGTAATGTCAGGGGGCACTGAAGCTTTCTTT.

This rearrangement joins TRBV30 to TRBJ2-3, with 8 bases identical to TRBD1. Trimming took 5 bases from V and 1 from J; bases not matched to a gene: 2. Germline lookup yields CDR1 GTSNPN and CDR2 SVGIG (reference sequence). The CDR3 has 13 amino acids. CDR3 sequence reads: CAWWTGRTDTQYF. The CDR3 coding sequence is TGTGCCTGGTGGACAGGGCGCACAGATACGCAGTATTTT.

The CDR3 spells CSVDRGGGYNEQFF. The CDR3 DNA reads TGCAGCGTTGATCGAGGGGGCGGGTACAATGAGCAGTTCTTC. The chain employs TRBV29-1 and TRBJ2-1, with 7 bases fitting TRBD1. V was pared by 3 bases and J by 4 bases, with 6 bases of the junction left unmatched. Germline V gene data show CDR1 as SQVTM and CDR2 as ANQGSEA. The CDR3 totals 14 residues.

The J gene is TRBJ2-5, the V gene TRBV4-1; the match to TRBD2 covers 12 bases. The germline V gene has CDR1 MGHRA and CDR2 YSYEKL. Trimming cost V 1 base and J 2 bases; bases outside gene matches: 5. The CDR3 runs to 17 residues. CDR3 sequence: CASSQGGLAGSQETQYF. The CDR3 DNA reads as TGCGCCAGCAGCCAAGGGGGACTAGCGGGTTCACAAGAGACCCAGTACTTC.

This clone was observed a handful of times. V is TRBV2 and J is TRBJ1-1; D remains ambiguous. Trimming pared 6 bases from V and 7 bases from J, leaving 15 bases between. The CDR3 is 13 amino acids. Looked up from germline, CDR1 is SNHLY and CDR2 is FYNNEI. Written as DNA, the CDR3 is TGTGCCAGCAGCTCTAGAACGCTAGTTGAAGCTTTCTTT. Translation gives CASSSRTLVEAFF.

A single count supports this clone. The chain carries TRBV27 and TRBJ2-1; tentative D call: TRBD2 (6 bases). CDR1 is MNHEY, CDR2 SMNVEV, per germline (reference sequence). The CDR3 loop spans 16 amino acids. V dropped 7 bases and J dropped 9 bases, with 25 bases sitting between them. The CDR3 region is CASTPYRGGAFVEQFF. CDR3 nucleotide sequence: TGTGCCAGCACCCCTTACCGTGGCGGGGCTTTCGTTGAGCAGTTCTTC.

The J gene is TRBJ1-2, the V gene TRBV28; D is unclear. The CDR3 is 15 residues long. Germline loops: CDR1 MDHEN, CDR2 SYDVKM. Trimming removed 3 bases from V and 4 bases from J, with 15 bases in between. The CDR3 sequence: CASSFQTGSSYGYTF. CDR3 DNA: TGTGCCAGCAGTTTCCAGACGGGTTCTTCCTATGGCTACACCTTC.

The chain's CDR3 is CASSLFGSPGTSLYEQYF. CDR3 DNA: TGCGCCAGCAGCTTGTTTGGGAGCCCCGGGACTAGCCTCTACGAGCAGTACTTC. V and J are TRBV5-1 and TRBJ2-7; 9 bases line up with TRBD2. Germline CDR1 is SGHRS and CDR2 is YFSETQ. This CDR3 has 18 amino acids. V lost 1 base to trimming and J lost 3 bases; unmatched junction nucleotides: 14.

The chain carries TRBV19 and TRBJ1-5, with D unresolved. In germline, CDR1 is LNHDA, CDR2 SQIVND (reference sequence). V was pared by 1 base and J by 0 bases, with 4 bases between. This CDR3 region has 14 residues. CDR3 DNA sequence: TGTGCCAGTAGTATAGGAGATAGCAATCAGCCCCAGCATTTT. Translated, it gives CASSIGDSNQPQHF.

The chain employs TRBV5-4 and TRBJ1-5; TRBD1 matches 8 bases. V gave up 2 bases and J gave up 3 bases; unmatched junction bases: 4. The CDR3 sequence is 15 residues long. Germline V gene lookup returns CDR1 SGHNT and CDR2 YYREEE (reference sequence). CDR3 in DNA: TGTGCCAGCAGCTTACAGGGGGGGATCAATCAGCCCCAGCATTTT. This translates into CASSLQGGINQPQHF.

The chain is built from TRBV6-6 and TRBJ2-4; 8 nucleotides align to TRBD2. Per the germline V gene, CDR1 is MNHNY and CDR2 is SVGAGI (reference sequence). Germline trimming cut 2 bases from V and 8 bases from J; bases unmatched to any gene: 2. This CDR3 contains 13 residues. The CDR3 DNA reads as TGTGCCAGCAGTTACGGAGCGGGAGACATTCAGTACTTC. It translates to CASSYGAGDIQYF.

This clone was seen more than once but under ten times. The rearrangement uses TRBV6-6 and TRBJ1-2, with TRBD1 identical over 11 bases. The CDR3 sequence is 13 residues long. Losses at the gene ends were 4 bases for V and 13 bases for J; bases not matched to a gene: 8. Germline V gene data show CDR1 as MNHNY and CDR2 as SVGAGI (reference sequence). The CDR3 nucleotides are TGTGCCAGCAGTTTCGGGACAGGGGGGCCTTGCACCTTC. Its translation is CASSFGTGGPCTF.

The rearrangement uses TRBV28 and TRBJ2-7, with D possibly TRBD2 on 5 matching bases. This CDR3 spans 15 amino acids. Germline V gives CDR1 MDHEN, CDR2 SYDVKM. V was pared by 4 bases and J by 2 bases, with 15 bases between. CDR3 sequence: CASSYVGLATYEQYF. CDR3 nucleotide sequence: TGTGCCAGCAGTTACGTCGGGCTAGCCACCTACGAGCAGTACTTC.

The gene calls are TRBV19 and TRBJ2-2; the match to TRBD2 covers 12 bases. V was clipped by 1 base and J by 5 bases; unmatched bases: 2. Per the germline V gene, CDR1 is LNHDA and CDR2 is SQIVND (reference sequence). The CDR3 sequence is 16 residues long. The CDR3 region has the DNA TGTGCCAGTAGTATAGGACTAGCGGGGGTTACCGGGGAGCTGTTTTTT. Translated, it gives CASSIGLAGVTGELFF.

CDR3: CASSSGGAFYNEQFF. The CDR3 region has the DNA TGCGCCAGCAGCTCTGGGGGGGCCTTTTACAATGAGCAGTTCTTC. The chain employs TRBV5-1 and TRBJ2-1; TRBD2 might be the D (7 bases). This CDR3 contains 15 residues. The V end was cut by 3 bases, the J end by 4 bases, with 14 bases between. Germline lookup yields CDR1 SGHRS and CDR2 YFSETQ. Full variable domain (missing parts from reference TRBV5-1 and TRBJ2-1): KAGVTQTPRYLIKTRGQQVTLSCSPISGHRSVSWYQQTPGQGLQFLFEYFSETQRNKGNFPGRFSGRQFSNSRSEMNVSTLELGDSALYLCASSSGGAFYNEQFFGPGTRLTVL.

The J gene is TRBJ1-2, the V gene TRBV20-1; D unresolved. Germline V CDR1 and CDR2: DFQATT, SNEGSKA (reference sequence). V lost 6 bases to trimming and J lost 6 bases, with 11 bases between them. The CDR3 runs to 11 residues. CDR3 coding DNA: TGCAGTGCCCCTTTGAAGCATGGCTACACCTTC. Residues: CSAPLKHGYTF.

The chain couples TRBV6-4 to TRBJ1-1; 8 bases agree with TRBD1. Germline V gene data show CDR1 as MRHNA and CDR2 as SNTAGT. The V segment lost 2 bases and the J segment 7 bases; nucleotides outside the gene matches: 15. The CDR3 has 17 amino acids. The CDR3 here is CASSDNSNEAGGNEAFF. The CDR3 DNA sequence: TGTGCCAGCAGTGACAATAGTAACGAGGCAGGGGGCAATGAAGCTTTCTTT.